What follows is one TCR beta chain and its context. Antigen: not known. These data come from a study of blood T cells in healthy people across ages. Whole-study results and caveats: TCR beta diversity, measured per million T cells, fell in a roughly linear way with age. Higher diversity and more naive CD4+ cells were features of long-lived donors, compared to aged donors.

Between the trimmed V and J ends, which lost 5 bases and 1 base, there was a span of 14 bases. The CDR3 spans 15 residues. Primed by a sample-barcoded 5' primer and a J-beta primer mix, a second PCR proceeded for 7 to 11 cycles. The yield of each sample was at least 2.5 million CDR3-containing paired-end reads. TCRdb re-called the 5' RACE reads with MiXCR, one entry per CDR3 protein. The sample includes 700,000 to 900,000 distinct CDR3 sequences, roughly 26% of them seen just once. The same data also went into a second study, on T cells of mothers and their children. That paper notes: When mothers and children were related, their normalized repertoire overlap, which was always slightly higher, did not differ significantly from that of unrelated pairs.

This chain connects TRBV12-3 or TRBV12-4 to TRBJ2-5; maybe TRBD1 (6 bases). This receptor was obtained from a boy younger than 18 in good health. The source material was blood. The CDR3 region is CASSNRGQPQETQYF. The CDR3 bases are TGTGCCAGCAGTAATAGAGGACAGCCCCAAGAGACCCAGTACTTC.